Following are 30 T cell receptor beta chains from one sample sequenced in a study of OX40 agonist ivuxolimab in advanced cancers. Some clones are missing from TCRdb's copy, which holds only in-frame ones; the method was immunoSEQ multiplex PCR. The table shows tens of thousands of clones, with approximately 93% occurring only once. Sequenced here: CD4+ or CD8+ T cells sorted from blood, sampled in a trial of the OX40 agonist ivuxolimab. These TCRs come from an adult with an advanced solid tumor such as melanoma, head and neck, liver or kidney cancer.

This chain joins TRBV7-6 and TRBJ2-3; weak D call: TRBD2 (6 bases). The CDR3 totals 16 residues. V lost 2 bases and J 1 base, leaving 13 bases between the germline ends. The V gene's germline CDR1 is SGHVS and CDR2 FNYEAQ. The CDR3 DNA follows: TGTGCCAGCAGCTTATCCGGCGGGACCGGCACAGATACGCAGTATTTT. Protein product: CASSLSGGTGTDTQYF.

CDR3 sequence: CASSPRDHPLHNEQFF. The CDR3 DNA is TGTGCCAGCAGCCCCCGGGACCACCCCTTACACAATGAGCAGTTCTTC. The genes are TRBV7-6 and TRBJ2-1; D could derive from TRBD1 or TRBD2 (5 bases each). This CDR3 contains 16 residues. The V end was cut by 5 bases, the J end by 5 bases, with 19 bases between. Per the germline V gene, CDR1 is SGHVS and CDR2 is FNYEAQ.

The chain employs TRBV28 and TRBJ2-5, with 11 bases aligning to TRBD2. The CDR3 spans 17 residues. The junction had 7 bases not matched to a gene; V was cut back by 1 base and J by 3 bases. The germline V gene has CDR1 MDHEN and CDR2 SYDVKM. Here the CDR3 DNA reads TGTGCCAGCAGTTTATTAGCGGGAGGGCCCTTAGAAGAGACCCAGTACTTC. It specifies CASSLLAGGPLEETQYF.

This clone showed up just a few times. The chain employs TRBV27 and TRBJ2-7, with D possibly being TRBD2 (6 bases). Germline-derived CDR1 and CDR2 are MNHEY and SMNVEV (reference sequence). The V end lost 3 bases, the J end lost 4 bases, and 13 bases lay between the germline ends. This CDR3 contains 14 residues. CDR3 nucleotides: TGTGCCAGCAGTTTTGACGGGACTTCGTACGAGCAGTACTTC. The encoded protein is CASSFDGTSYEQYF.

This chain uses TRBV4-3 with TRBJ1-2; D might be TRBD1 (5 bases). Germline V lookup: CDR1 LGHNA, CDR2 YSLEER. The CDR3 length is 19 residues. V was pared by 0 bases and J by 8 bases, with 28 bases between. CDR3 region: CASSQDRGLTIGASFGYTF. The CDR3 DNA reads as TGCGCCAGCAGCCAAGATCGGGGCCTAACGATAGGGGCTTCCTTCGGCTACACCTTC.

The J gene is TRBJ2-3, the V gene TRBV4-1, with 13 nucleotides matching TRBD2. Germline-derived CDR1 and CDR2 are MGHRA and YSYEKL. CDR3 length equals 15 residues. Unmatched junction bases numbered 2, after V lost 5 bases and J lost 3 bases. The CDR3 is CASSGGLAGTDTQYF. CDR3 bases: TGCGCCAGCAGCGGGGGACTAGCGGGAACAGATACGCAGTATTTT.

V is TRBV7-6 and J is TRBJ1-1; D is undetermined. The CDR3 length is 15 residues. V dropped 5 bases and J dropped 0 bases, with 13 bases sitting between them. Per germline, CDR1 SGHVS and CDR2 FNYEAQ. As DNA, the CDR3 is TGTGCCAGCAGCACCGGACTGAGATTGAACACTGAAGCTTTCTTT. Protein: CASSTGLRLNTEAFF.

A word on this clone: Relative to the germline gene, one junction end is altered; a read error may explain this. The V and J genes are TRBV5-6 and TRBJ2-5; the D gene could be TRBD1 or TRBD2 (5 bases each). From germline, CDR1 is SGHDT and CDR2 YYEEEE. The CDR3 is made up of 11 amino acids. The CDR3 loop is CASSLRETQYF. CDR3 sequence (DNA): TGTGCCAGCAGTCTCAGGGAGACTCAGTACTTC.

The chain links TRBV9 to TRBJ2-2; D ambiguous. The CDR3 is 13 residues long. The V and J ends lost 4 bases and 2 bases respectively, with 6 bases between them. Germline V gene data show CDR1 as SGDLS and CDR2 as YYNGEE. The CDR3 sequence: CASSRINTGELFF. The CDR3, as DNA: TGTGCCAGCAGCAGGATTAACACCGGGGAGCTGTTTTTT.

The rearrangement links TRBV4-3 to TRBJ2-2; 8 bases agree with TRBD2. The germline V gene encodes CDR1 LGHNA and CDR2 YSLEER. With 0 bases clipped from V and 5 bases from J, the junction kept 8 bases outside the gene matches. CDR3 length: 17 amino acids. CDR3 nucleotides: TGCGCCAGCAGCCAAGATGGGGCGGGAGGTCGGACCGGGGAGCTGTTTTTT. It specifies CASSQDGAGGRTGELFF.

The rearrangement links TRBV6-5 to TRBJ1-1; D gene ambiguous. The CDR3 has 12 amino acids. Germline assignment: CDR1 MNHEY and CDR2 SVGAGI. The V and J ends lost 5 bases and 3 bases respectively, with 7 bases between them. CDR3 DNA sequence: TGTGCCAGCAGTGTCGGGGACACTGAAGCTTTCTTT. This translates into CASSVGDTEAFF.

This chain connects TRBV30 to TRBJ2-7, with D hard to call. Germline CDR1 and CDR2: GTSNPN and SVGIG (reference sequence). The CDR3 covers 14 residues. V lost 2 bases, J lost 10 bases, and 21 bases lay in between. CDR3 in DNA: TGTGCCTGGAGTTGGGCAGGTCAGATCTCGGGCCAGTACTTC. Protein sequence: CAWSWAGQISGQYF.

The chain combines TRBV4-1 with TRBJ1-6, with a possible D match to TRBD1 (5 bases). V was trimmed by 3 bases and J by 12 bases, leaving 12 bases between them. Germline CDR1 reads MGHRA; CDR2 reads YSYEKL. The CDR3 consists of 13 residues. The CDR3 here is CASSQWGGEPLHF. The CDR3 region has the DNA TGCGCCAGCAGCCAGTGGGGAGGGGAACCCCTCCACTTT.

The gene calls are TRBV28 and TRBJ2-7; D gene unclear. The CDR3 is 11 residues long. Trimming took off 8 bases at V and 5 bases at J, with 10 bases between the two ends. Per germline, CDR1 MDHEN and CDR2 SYDVKM. The CDR3 nucleotides read TGTGCCAGCCGCGACGCCCACGAGCAGTACTTC. Residues: CASRDAHEQYF.

V gene TRBV11-2 combines with J gene TRBJ1-1; D uncertain. The length of the CDR3 is 15 residues. Germline CDR1 SGHAT, CDR2 FQNNGV. V was pared by 4 bases and J by 1 base, with 13 bases between. CDR3 coding DNA: TGTGCCAGCAGCTCGGAGAGATCGGGGAACACTGAAGCTTTCTTT. Residues: CASSSERSGNTEAFF.

This chain uses TRBV5-1 with TRBJ1-1; D uncertain. The CDR3 is 12 residues long. V dropped 2 bases and J dropped 3 bases, with 5 bases sitting between them. Germline V gene data show CDR1 as SGHRS and CDR2 as YFSETQ. In DNA form, the CDR3 reads TGCGCCAGCAGCTTATTCGACACTGAAGCTTTCTTT. Translation gives CASSLFDTEAFF.

This chain joins TRBV29-1 and TRBJ2-1; TRBD2 matches at 10 bases. Trimming took 3 bases from V and 3 from J; bases not matched to a gene: 5. Germline values: CDR1 SQVTM, CDR2 ANQGSEA. This CDR3 comprises 15 residues. The CDR3 loop is CSVDNLAGVYNEQFF. DNA for the CDR3: TGCAGCGTTGATAATCTAGCGGGGGTCTACAATGAGCAGTTCTTC.

J is TRBJ2-7 and V is TRBV27; possible D gene TRBD2, 6 bases. This CDR3 region has 15 residues. Germline V gene sequence: CDR1 MNHEY, CDR2 SMNVEV (reference sequence). Trimming removed 4 bases from V and 3 bases from J, with 16 bases in between. The CDR3 region has the DNA TGTGCCAGCAGTTCAATGAGGGAGGTATTCTACGAGCAGTACTTC. As protein: CASSSMREVFYEQYF.

The chain links TRBV28 to TRBJ2-3; either TRBD1 or TRBD2 may fit D (5 bases each). Deletions cut 6 bases from V and 4 bases from J, with 23 bases between. Per the germline V gene, CDR1 is MDHEN and CDR2 is SYDVKM. The CDR3 has 17 amino acids. As DNA, the CDR3 is TGTGCCAGCAGCCTTTGGGGCTCCTCCTTAGCGTCAGATACGCAGTATTTT. This gives the protein CASSLWGSSLASDTQYF.

This chain uses TRBV7-8 with TRBJ2-5, with 12 positions matching TRBD2. The tail of the sequence fits TRBJ2-7 better, so the J call may be wrong. Germline CDR1 and CDR2: SGHVS and FQNEAQ. The CDR3 covers 15 residues. The CDR3 loop is CASSLGWTSGDEQYF. Written as DNA, the CDR3 is TGTGCCAGCAGCTTAGGATGGACTAGCGGGGACGAGCAGTACTTC.

The chain employs TRBV5-6 and TRBJ2-7; D call uncertain. This CDR3 region has 14 residues. Trimming stripped 0 bases from V and 2 bases from J, with 9 bases between. CDR1 is SGHDT and CDR2 is YYEEEE in the germline V gene. The CDR3 DNA follows: TGTGCCAGCAGCTTGGCTTTGAGGACCTACGAGCAGTACTTC. This translates into CASSLALRTYEQYF. Complete variable domain (other parts from reference TRBV5-6 and TRBJ2-7): DAGVTQSPTHLIKTRGQQVTLRCSPKSGHDTVSWYQQALGQGPQFIFQYYEEEERQRGNFPDRFSGHQFPNYSSELNVNALLLGDSALYLCASSLALRTYEQYFGPGTRLTVT.

The chain uses TRBV21-1 and TRBJ2-4. TRBV21-1 is a pseudogene locus. There are 17 residues in the CDR3. CDR3: CASSKNPTGRTKNIQYF. For the CDR3, the DNA is TGTGCCAGCAGCAAAAACCCAACAGGGAGGACCAAAAACATTCAGTACTTC.

This chain joins TRBV7-9 and TRBJ2-7; 7 nucleotides agree with TRBD1. CDR1 SEHNR and CDR2 FQNEAQ come from the germline V gene (reference sequence). The CDR3 loop spans 13 amino acids. The J segment lost 5 bases and the V segment lost 4 bases, leaving 5 bases of the junction unmatched. The CDR3 loop is CASSSRDSDEQYF. For the CDR3, the DNA is TGTGCCAGCAGCTCCCGGGACAGCGACGAGCAGTACTTC.

This clone showed up just a few times. V gene TRBV19 combines with J gene TRBJ2-1; 10 bases align to TRBD2. Germline V gives CDR1 LNHDA, CDR2 SQIVND (reference sequence). This CDR3 has 16 residues. V trimming: 10 bases; J trimming: 3 bases; junction bases outside the gene matches: 12. The CDR3 loop is CATKPQLAGIYNEQFF. The CDR3 region has the DNA TGTGCCACCAAACCTCAACTAGCGGGAATCTACAATGAGCAGTTCTTC. The full variable domain, rest sourced from reference TRBV19 and TRBJ2-1, is DGGITQSPKYLFRKEGQNVTLSCEQNLNHDAMYWYRQDPGQGLRLIYYSQIVNDFQKGDIAEGYSVSREKKESFPLTVTSAQKNPTAFYLCATKPQLAGIYNEQFFGPGTRLTVL.

This chain joins TRBV5-1 and TRBJ2-5, with 8 bases fitting TRBD2. With the DNA end fitting TRBJ2-7 better, the J assignment may be wrong. Germline CDR1 SGHRS, CDR2 YFSETQ. The length of the CDR3 is 15 residues. The chain's CDR3 is CASSLASGSLYEQYF. CDR3 sequence (DNA): TGCGCCAGCAGCTTGGCCAGCGGGAGTCTGTACGAGCAGTACTTC.

This chain joins TRBV27 and TRBJ2-1; D gene ambiguous. The CDR3 length is 16 residues. With 0 bases removed from V and 3 bases from J, the gap between germline ends came to 12 bases. CDR1 is MNHEY, CDR2 SMNVEV, per germline (reference sequence). CDR3 region: CASSLSAELRYNEQFF. Written as DNA, the CDR3 is TGTGCCAGCAGTTTATCGGCGGAATTACGCTACAATGAGCAGTTCTTC.

The CDR3 nucleotides read TGTGCCAGCTCACCCGGACTAGCGGGAGTCTTTTACGAGCAGTACTTC. Protein: CASSPGLAGVFYEQYF. The chain uses TRBV18 and TRBJ2-7; 13 bases agree with TRBD2. Germline trimming cut 3 bases from V and 4 bases from J; bases unmatched to any gene: 6. Germline values: CDR1 KGHSH, CDR2 LQKENI. This CDR3 comprises 16 residues. The complete variable domain, with remaining parts taken from reference TRBV18 and TRBJ2-7, reads NAGVMQNPRHLVRRRGQEARLRCSPMKGHSHVYWYRQLPEEGLKFMVYLQKENIIDESGMPKERFSAEFPKEGPSILRIQQVVRGDSAAYFCASSPGLAGVFYEQYFGPGTRLTVT.

The chain uses TRBV4-2 and TRBJ2-4, with D unresolved. With 0 bases removed from V and 0 bases from J, the gap between germline ends came to 6 bases. Germline assignment: CDR1 LGHNA and CDR2 YNFKEQ. The CDR3 is 15 residues long. CDR3 in DNA: TGTGCCAGCAGCCAAGAGGGATTAGCCAAAAACATTCAGTACTTC. It translates to CASSQEGLAKNIQYF.

The V and J genes are TRBV13 and TRBJ2-7, with D possibly TRBD2 on 6 matching bases. The ends were cut back, 5 bases at V and 7 bases at J, with 18 bases in the middle. This CDR3 is built from 14 residues. Germline lookup yields CDR1 PRHDT and CDR2 FYEKMQ (reference sequence). This chain's CDR3 is CASSHPGLPGEQYF. The CDR3 DNA reads TGTGCCAGCAGCCACCCGGGACTCCCCGGGGAGCAGTACTTC.

V gene TRBV9 combines with J gene TRBJ1-2; the D is unclear. The CDR3 sequence is 11 residues long. Germline V CDR1 and CDR2: SGDLS, YYNGEE. V was shortened by 6 bases and J by 2 bases, with 5 bases between the two germline ends. CDR3 DNA sequence: TGTGCCAGCAAGGCGAACTATGGCTACACCTTC. It yields the protein CASKANYGYTF.